This T cell receptor beta chain derives from a study of long-term antiretroviral therapy in people with HIV. This CDR3 region has 13 residues. The germline gives CDR1 SGHTA, CDR2 FQGNSA. With 2 bases removed from V and 7 bases from J, the gap between germline ends came to 12 bases. This clone appeared once. The assay used was immunoSEQ (version v3.0), run at survey level. The method was immunoSEQ multiplex PCR; TCRdb's version includes in-frame clones alone and lacks a portion of them. Of around 34,000 clones in the sample, approximately 79% were seen once. Sequenced here: unsorted PBMCs, sampled 1.5 years after starting antiretroviral therapy. V gene TRBV7-2 combines with J gene TRBJ2-7, with unresolved D. The clonotype was recovered from a man younger than 30 with HIV. CDR3 loop: CASSLRIVGEQYF. The CDR3 nucleotides are TGTGCCAGCAGCTTACGAATCGTCGGTGAGCAGTACTTC.